Detailed here is one T cell receptor beta chain. As yet, its antigen is unknown. These data belong to a study of T cell responses to AZD1222 COVID-19 vaccine. The study, taken as a whole, reports: Repertoire samples came only from after the peak T cell response. Unmutated variant regions reportedly attract nearly half of all spike-specific TCRs. There were mostly white British donors and more females than males, and clonal diversity was possibly underestimated.

Clones were read by immunoSEQ multiplex PCR, and TCRdb kept only the in-frame ones, dropping some. The sample carries some 110,000 clones, approximately 90% recorded once. In germline, CDR1 is LGHNT, CDR2 FRNRAP. This CDR3 contains 13 residues. V lost 4 bases and J lost 3; bases outside the gene matches: 2. This clonotype originated in an adult in good health. The starting material was peripheral blood, obtained on day 0 of AZD1222 vaccination. The V and J genes are TRBV12-5 and TRBJ2-5; 7 bases agree with TRBD1. The CDR3 coding sequence is TGTGCTAGTGGTTGGACAGGAGAAGAGACCCAGTACTTC. Its protein product is CASGWTGEETQYF. Drawing the rest from reference TRBV12-5 and TRBJ2-5, the complete variable domain is DARVTQTPRHKVTEMGQEVTMRCQPILGHNTVFWYRQTMMQGLELLAYFRNRAPLDDSGMPKDRFSAEMPDATLATLKIQPSEPRDSAVYFCASGWTGEETQYFGPGTRLLVL.